One sample yielded the 32 T cell receptor beta chains listed below, sequenced in a study of low-dose radiotherapy and immunotherapy resistance in tumors. TRAV- and TRBV-specific primers, spanning alpha and beta chains, primed first-strand cDNA. Amplification of TCRs used a constant-region primer and V-primer adapter for approximately 18 PCR cycles. TCRdb used MiXCR to reprocess the reads, holding one entry per CDR3 protein. The table shows 95,000 to 100,000 distinct CDR3 sequences, with under 25% occurring only once. Time point denoted: after trial treatment. Described treatment: LDRT plus nivolumab, ipilimumab, low-dose cyclophosphamide and aspirin (RACIN trial). The sample here was PBMCs, taken after low-dose radiotherapy plus immunotherapy. Receptors originate from a male donor with prostate cancer.

This clonotype was found a few times. V gene TRBV6-6 combines with J gene TRBJ2-3; 11 bases match TRBD2. The germline gives CDR1 MNHNY, CDR2 SVGAGI (reference sequence). J lost 15 bases, V lost 5 bases, and 16 bases had no gene match. The CDR3 runs 15 residues. In DNA form, the CDR3 reads TGTGCCAGCAGTGTACTAGCGGGGGCGCAGATCGGAGAATATTTT. Translation: CASSVLAGAQIGEYF.

This clonotype was counted at least ten times. V and J are TRBV7-9 and TRBJ1-4; 9 nucleotides align to TRBD1. This CDR3 region has 15 residues. V lost 10 bases, J lost 6 bases, and 12 bases stayed unmatched. Germline loops: CDR1 SEHNR, CDR2 FQNEAQ (reference sequence). Here the CDR3 DNA reads TGTGCCACCAACGCTCCGGGACAGGGCGATGAAAAACTGTTTTTT. Protein: CATNAPGQGDEKLFF.

As concerns this clonotype: Since a far larger clone is one base different, this is likely a read error. V is TRBV5-1 and J is TRBJ2-7; D is undetermined. There are 14 residues in the CDR3. The V gene lost 0 bases and the J gene lost 7 bases, with 14 bases spanning the gap. Per germline, CDR1 SGHRS and CDR2 YFSETQ. The CDR3: CASSLDWSYNEQYF. In DNA, the CDR3 is TGCGCCAGCAGCTTGGACTGGAGCTACAATGAGCAGTACTTC.

The chain combines TRBV6-2 or TRBV6-3 with TRBJ2-3, with TRBD2 matching 7 bases. Per germline, CDR1 MNHEY and CDR2 SVGEGT. J lost 9 bases, V lost 5 bases, and 8 bases had no gene match. The CDR3 consists of 13 residues. CDR3 nucleotide sequence: TGTGCCAGCAGTCGGGACTACCTTTCCACGCAGTATTTT. Translation gives CASSRDYLSTQYF.

V and J are TRBV28 and TRBJ2-1; the D gene is possibly TRBD1 (6 bases). Germline lookup yields CDR1 MDHEN and CDR2 SYDVKM. Trimming removed 6 bases from V and 5 bases from J, with 11 bases in between. CDR3 length equals 13 residues. For the CDR3, the DNA is TGTGCCAGCAGCGACAGGCCCCACAATGAGCAGTTCTTC. It translates to CASSDRPHNEQFF.

Ten or more counts support this clonotype. This chain joins TRBV7-9 and TRBJ2-7, with D perhaps given as TRBD1 or TRBD2 (5 bases each). From germline, CDR1 is SEHNR and CDR2 FQNEAQ (reference sequence). This CDR3 is 14 amino acids long. V was trimmed by 5 bases and J by 0 bases, leaving 11 bases between them. The chain's CDR3 is CASSRDAFSYEQYF. The DNA of the CDR3 is TGTGCCAGCAGCAGGGACGCCTTCTCCTACGAGCAGTACTTC. The complete variable domain, with remaining parts taken from reference TRBV7-9 and TRBJ2-7, reads DTGVSQNPRHKITKRGQNVTFRCDPISEHNRLYWYRQTLGQGPEFLTYFQNEAQLEKSRLLSDRFSAERPKGSFSTLEIQRTEQGDSAMYLCASSRDAFSYEQYFGPGTRLTVT.

The genes are TRBV19 and TRBJ1-5; D is uncertain. V lost 3 bases to trimming and J lost 2 bases, with 5 bases between them. Germline CDR1 and CDR2: LNHDA and SQIVND (reference sequence). CDR3 length: 13 residues. CDR3 amino acids: CASSIVGNQPQHF. For the CDR3, the DNA is TGTGCCAGTAGTATCGTAGGCAATCAGCCCCAGCATTTT.

This clonotype has at least ten counts. The genes are TRBV23-1 and TRBJ2-7; 9 bases fit TRBD1. TRBV23-1 is given ORF status, its function remaining uncertain. The CDR3 length is 15 residues. The V and J ends lost 3 bases and 5 bases, in that order; junction bases with no gene match: 8. CDR3 nucleotides: TGCGCCAGCAGTCACCCACACAGGGGGCGCAACGAGCAGTACTTC. It yields the protein CASSHPHRGRNEQYF.

This clonotype was picked up many times. The gene calls are TRBV18 and TRBJ1-1; 7 bases line up with TRBD1. The length of the CDR3 is 13 residues. V shed 2 bases, J shed 3 bases, and the junction held 0 bases outside the gene matches. Germline loops: CDR1 KGHSH, CDR2 LQKENI. The CDR3 coding sequence is TGTGCCAGCTCACCAGGGACAGACACTGAAGCTTTCTTT. As protein: CASSPGTDTEAFF.

With regard to this clonotype: No DNA is shown, since the ends of the CDR3 on it are uncertain; the CDR3 is the one TCRdb lists. The rearrangement links TRBV24-1 to TRBJ1-4; the DNA was not used to check the table's D call, TRBD1. Both ends counted, the CDR3 spans 15 residues. Germline values: CDR1 KGHDR, CDR2 SFDVKD. The chain's CDR3 is CATSGGAVNEKLFFF.

As concerns this clonotype: A far larger clone is off by one base, so a read error is likely. J is TRBJ2-5 and V is TRBV5-4, with D possibly TRBD2 on 6 matching bases. Trimming removed 2 bases from V and 2 bases from J, with 7 bases in between. Per germline, CDR1 SGHNT and CDR2 YYREEE (reference sequence). CDR3 size: 13 residues. CDR3: CASSFRGQETQYF. The CDR3 coding sequence is TGTGCCAGCAGCTTTCGGGGGCAAGAGACCCAGTACTTC.

This clonotype was counted between two and nine times. The rearrangement links TRBV5-4 to TRBJ2-5; 7 nucleotides line up with TRBD1. The CDR3 extends over 16 amino acids. Germline V lookup: CDR1 SGHNT, CDR2 YYREEE (reference sequence). Trimming cost V 4 bases and J 9 bases; bases outside gene matches: 18. CDR3 bases: TGTGCCAGCAGCGCACGGACCTTCCGGGACCAGGGGGCCCAGTACTTC. This gives the protein CASSARTFRDQGAQYF.

The V and J genes are TRBV2 and TRBJ1-4; D is ambiguous. CDR1 SNHLY and CDR2 FYNNEI come from the germline V gene. This CDR3 is 12 amino acids long. V was clipped by 7 bases and J by 8 bases, with 11 bases between them. CDR3 sequence (DNA): TGTGCCAGCAAGGTTCCCGCGGAAAAACTGTTTTTT. Protein sequence: CASKVPAEKLFF.

In its sample, this clonotype was seen many times. The rearrangement joins TRBV20-1 to TRBJ2-5; TRBD1 aligns across 7 bases. The CDR3 runs to 14 residues. Germline trimming cut 5 bases from V and 2 bases from J; bases unmatched to any gene: 8. Looked up from germline, CDR1 is DFQATT and CDR2 is SNEGSKA (reference sequence). CDR3 DNA sequence: TGCAGTGCTTTAATTCCGGGACAGCAAGAGACCCAGTACTTC. The encoded protein is CSALIPGQQETQYF.

This clonotype was found many times. The chain employs TRBV28 and TRBJ1-5; 8 nucleotides agree with TRBD1. Germline CDR1 reads MDHEN; CDR2 reads SYDVKM. After removal of 2 bases from V and 6 bases from J, the junction contained 6 bases not matched to a gene. This CDR3 spans 15 amino acids. In DNA, the CDR3 is TGTGCCAGCAGTTTAGGCAGGGGGCCTACTCAGCCCCAGCATTTT. Its translation is CASSLGRGPTQPQHF.

In this sample, this clonotype turned up many times. The chain combines TRBV20-1 with TRBJ2-7, with D possibly TRBD2 on 5 matching bases. This CDR3 comprises 11 residues. The germline V and J ends were trimmed by 2 bases and 7 bases, with 9 bases remaining between them. Germline CDR1 DFQATT, CDR2 SNEGSKA (reference sequence). CDR3 region: CSARRSGEQYF. As DNA, the CDR3 is TGCAGTGCTAGACGGTCGGGGGAGCAGTACTTC.

This clonotype was detected once. A single base is all that separates this from a far larger clone, so a read error is likely. The V and J genes are TRBV5-5 and TRBJ2-2, with 9 bases fitting TRBD2. Germline CDR1 reads SGHKS; CDR2 reads YYEKEE (reference sequence). The CDR3 is 18 amino acids. CDR3 DNA: TGCGCCAGCAGCGGAAATAGCGGGGGTGTCCTAGGGACCGGGGAGCTGTTTTTT. This encodes CASSGNSGGVLGTGELFF.

The CDR3 DNA is TGTGCCAGCAGTTCACCTGGGACAGGCGTTTCCAACGAGCAGTACTTC. It encodes CASSSPGTGVSNEQYF. The rearrangement uses TRBV28 and TRBJ2-7; 8 bases match TRBD1. With 4 bases clipped from V and 5 bases from J, the junction kept 13 bases outside the gene matches. The CDR3 extends over 16 amino acids. Per the germline V gene, CDR1 is MDHEN and CDR2 is SYDVKM.

This clonotype was observed many times. The V call is TRBV6-1, the J call TRBJ2-7, with TRBD1 as a possible D gene (5 bases). Looked up from germline, CDR1 is MNHNS and CDR2 is SASEGT. Trimming took off 0 bases at V and 2 bases at J, with 14 bases between the two ends. The CDR3 extends over 16 amino acids. This CDR3 reads CASSEALPRAAYEQYF. Here the CDR3 DNA reads TGTGCCAGCAGTGAAGCGCTTCCCAGGGCAGCCTACGAGCAGTACTTC.

This clonotype was counted at least ten times. This chain connects TRBV5-1 to TRBJ2-7; 9 bases map to TRBD2. Germline V lookup: CDR1 SGHRS, CDR2 YFSETQ. Trimming cost V 0 bases and J 9 bases; bases outside gene matches: 4. The CDR3 runs 13 residues. The DNA of the CDR3 is TGCGCCAGCAGCTTGGACCTAGCGGGGACGCAGTACTTC. As protein: CASSLDLAGTQYF.

V and J are TRBV20-1 and TRBJ2-4; TRBD1 is a possible D gene (5 bases). The V gene lost 7 bases and the J gene lost 5 bases, with 15 bases spanning the gap. Per the germline V gene, CDR1 is DFQATT and CDR2 is SNEGSKA (reference sequence). This CDR3 comprises 13 residues. CDR3: CSGGRANQNIQYF. Here the CDR3 DNA reads TGCAGTGGCGGCAGGGCAAACCAAAACATTCAGTACTTC.

A remark on this clonotype: A far larger clone differs by one base, so this is likely a read error. The chain is built from TRBV15 and TRBJ2-7, with D possibly being TRBD1 (6 bases). This CDR3 contains 15 residues. Trimming left V 1 base short and J 7 bases short, with 17 bases between. Germline V gives CDR1 LNHNV, CDR2 YYDKDF (reference sequence). The chain's CDR3 is CATSRGGQTNNEQYF. CDR3 bases: TGTGCCACCAGCAGAGGTGGACAGACCAACAATGAGCAGTACTTC. The whole variable domain, remainder taken from reference TRBV15 and TRBJ2-7, is DAMVIQNPRYQVTQFGKPVTLSCSQTLNHNVMYWYQQKSSQAPKLLFHYYDKDFNNEADTPDNFQSRRPNTSFCFLDIRSPGLGDTAMYLCATSRGGQTNNEQYFGPGTRLTVT.

This clonotype occurred a few times. This likely traces to a read error, being one base from a far larger clone. This chain joins TRBV27 and TRBJ2-3; D possibly uses TRBD1 or TRBD2 (5 bases each). The CDR3 totals 14 residues. Deletions cut 6 bases from V and 3 bases from J, with 13 bases between. In germline, CDR1 is MNHEY, CDR2 SMNVEV (reference sequence). The CDR3 coding sequence is TGTGCCAGCAGCCCTGGGACGGAGACAGATACGCAGTATTTT. Translating it yields CASSPGTETDTQYF.

This clonotype was counted many times. The rearrangement links TRBV27 to TRBJ1-4; D uncertain. There are 15 residues in the CDR3. Trimming pared 6 bases from V and 8 bases from J, leaving 19 bases between. Germline V gene sequence: CDR1 MNHEY, CDR2 SMNVEV (reference sequence). The CDR3 DNA is TGTGCCAGCAGCATAGGGCCAAGTCAGTGGGAAAAACTGTTTTTT. Protein sequence: CASSIGPSQWEKLFF.

In this sample, this clonotype turned up many times. The rearrangement links TRBV19 to TRBJ2-5; D not resolved. This CDR3 contains 16 residues. In germline, CDR1 is LNHDA, CDR2 SQIVND (reference sequence). V shed 3 bases and J shed 0 bases, with 14 bases lying between them. CDR3 region: CASSMTHGKYQETQYF. CDR3 nucleotide sequence: TGTGCCAGTAGTATGACGCACGGCAAGTACCAAGAGACCCAGTACTTC.

This clonotype was detected only once. The rearrangement joins TRBV4-1 to TRBJ1-1, with D unclear. With 0 bases removed from V and 4 bases from J, the gap between germline ends came to 3 bases. Germline CDR1 and CDR2: MGHRA and YSYEKL. The CDR3 length is 12 residues. CDR3 loop: CASSQDPTEAFF. In DNA form, the CDR3 reads TGCGCCAGCAGCCAAGATCCCACTGAAGCTTTCTTT.

The rearrangement uses TRBV7-2 and TRBJ2-5; 9 bases align to TRBD2. There are 14 residues in the CDR3. Per the germline V gene, CDR1 is SGHTA and CDR2 is FQGNSA. Trimming at V came to 4 bases and at J to 5 bases, leaving 5 bases not matched to a gene. CDR3 bases: TGTGCCAGCAGCTCGCGGGGGGGCGTGGAGACCCAGTACTTC. This sequence encodes CASSSRGGVETQYF.

This clonotype was counted many times. The chain uses TRBV18 and TRBJ2-1; D might be TRBD1 (8 bases). The germline CDR1 and CDR2 sequences are KGHSH and LQKENI. This CDR3 contains 17 residues. Trimming left V 5 bases short and J 5 bases short, with 22 bases between. DNA for the CDR3: TGTGCCAGCTCAACAGGGGGGGGCCTGGATCGGGACAATGAGCAGTTCTTC. Protein product: CASSTGGGLDRDNEQFF.

J is TRBJ1-2 and V is TRBV4-3; possibly TRBD1 for D (6 bases). In germline, CDR1 is LGHNA, CDR2 YSLEER. CDR3 size: 13 residues. Trimming removed 6 bases from V and 2 bases from J, with 10 bases in between. CDR3 sequence (DNA): TGCGCCAGCAGACCAACAGGGAACTATGGCTACACCTTC. Its protein product is CASRPTGNYGYTF.

Details on this clonotype: This likely stems from a read error, as it lies one base from a far larger clone. The chain uses TRBV29-1 and TRBJ2-7, with TRBD2 matching 8 bases. V trimming: 7 bases; J trimming: 7 bases; junction bases outside the gene matches: 15. CDR1 and CDR2 (germline): SQVTM, ANQGSEA. This CDR3 spans 14 amino acids. The CDR3 loop is CSGGQAGAGNEQYF. CDR3 DNA sequence: TGCAGCGGAGGGCAAGCGGGGGCCGGGAATGAGCAGTACTTC.

At least ten counts were recorded for this clonotype. CDR3: CASSQESRTDTQYF. CDR3 bases: TGCGCCAGCAGCCAAGAATCCCGCACAGATACGCAGTATTTT. V and J are TRBV4-1 and TRBJ2-3; D uncertain. V was shortened by 0 bases and J by 1 base, with 5 bases between the two germline ends. The germline V gene encodes CDR1 MGHRA and CDR2 YSYEKL. The CDR3 spans 14 residues.

This clonotype was observed at least ten times. The CDR3 sequence: CARTGTRETQYF. As DNA, the CDR3 is TGTGCACGTACAGGGACAAGAGAGACCCAGTACTTC. The V and J genes are TRBV24-1 and TRBJ2-5; D is possibly TRBD1 (6 bases). CDR1 KGHDR and CDR2 SFDVKD come from the germline V gene. The CDR3 contains 12 residues.